This TCR beta chain was recorded in a study of neurological immune-mediated disorders. Findings and limits, study-wide: Patients with HTLV-1-associated myelopathy showed the most TCR clonal expansion. Those with multiple sclerosis showed the least, falling below healthy controls.

This clonotype counts as large. The antigen is unknown. Sorted libraries came from 950,000 to 1,000,000 CD4+ or CD8+ T cells. Template-switch 5'RACE cDNA synthesis added a 10-nucleotide unique molecular identifier. TCRdb reprocessed the 5' RACE reads with MiXCR, giving one entry per CDR3 protein. The profile shows several thousand distinct CDR3 sequences, under 25% of them singletons. Germline V gene lookup returns CDR1 SGHTA and CDR2 FQGNSA. This CDR3 contains 16 residues. Trimming removed 4 bases at V and 8 bases at J, with 20 bases between. The sequence was obtained from an older woman with HTLV-1-associated myelopathy (HAM/TSP). The material sequenced was CD8+ T cells from blood. The chain uses TRBV7-2 and TRBJ1-4, with D uncertain. The CDR3 is CASSSDGRFLWEKLFF. As DNA, the CDR3 is TGTGCCAGCAGCTCAGACGGACGGTTCCTATGGGAAAAACTGTTTTTT.